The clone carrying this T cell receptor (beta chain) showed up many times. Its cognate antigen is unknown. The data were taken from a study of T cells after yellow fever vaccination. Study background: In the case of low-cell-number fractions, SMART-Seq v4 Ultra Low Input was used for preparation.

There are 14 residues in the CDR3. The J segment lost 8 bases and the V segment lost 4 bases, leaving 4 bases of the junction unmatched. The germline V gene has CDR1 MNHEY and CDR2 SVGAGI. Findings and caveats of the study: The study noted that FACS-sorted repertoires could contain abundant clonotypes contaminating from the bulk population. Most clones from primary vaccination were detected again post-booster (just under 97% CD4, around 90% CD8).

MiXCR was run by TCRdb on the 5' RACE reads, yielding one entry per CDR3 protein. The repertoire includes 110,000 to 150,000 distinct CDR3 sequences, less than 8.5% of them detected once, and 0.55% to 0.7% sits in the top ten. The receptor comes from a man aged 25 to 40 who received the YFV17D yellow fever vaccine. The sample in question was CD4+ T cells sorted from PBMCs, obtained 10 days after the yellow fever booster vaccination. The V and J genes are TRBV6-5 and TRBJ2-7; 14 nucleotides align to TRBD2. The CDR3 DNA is TGTGCCAGCAGTTTTGGACTAGCGGGAGGCCAGCAGTACTTC. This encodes CASSFGLAGGQQYF.